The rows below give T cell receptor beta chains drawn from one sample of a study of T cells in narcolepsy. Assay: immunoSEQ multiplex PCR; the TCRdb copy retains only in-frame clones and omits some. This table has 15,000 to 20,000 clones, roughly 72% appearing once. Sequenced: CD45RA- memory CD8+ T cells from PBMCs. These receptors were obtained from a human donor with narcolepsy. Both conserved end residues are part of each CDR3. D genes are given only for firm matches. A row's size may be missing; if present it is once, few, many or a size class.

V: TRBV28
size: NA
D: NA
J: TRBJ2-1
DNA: TGTGCCAGCAGTCCCAGACAGGCCCTGAGTGGGCTCAATGAGCAGTTCTTC
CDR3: CASSPRQALSGLNEQFF

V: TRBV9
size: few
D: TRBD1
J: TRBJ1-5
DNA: TGTGCCAGCAGCGTAGGATACAGGGGTCAGCCCCAGCATTTT
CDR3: CASSVGYRGQPQHF

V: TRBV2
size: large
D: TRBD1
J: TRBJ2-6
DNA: TGTGCCAGCAGTGAATCTTGGGGACAGGGGGCCTCTGGGGCCAACGTCCTGACTTTC
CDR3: CASSESWGQGASGANVLTF

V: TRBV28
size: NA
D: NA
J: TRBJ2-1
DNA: TGTGCCAGCAGTTTTGAGGGGGAGGGCAATGAGCAGTTCTTC
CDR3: CASSFEGEGNEQFF

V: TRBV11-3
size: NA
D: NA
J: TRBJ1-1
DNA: TGTGCCAGCAGCTTAGGTCAAGTCGGTGGGGACACTGAAGCTTTCTTT
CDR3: CASSLGQVGGDTEAFF

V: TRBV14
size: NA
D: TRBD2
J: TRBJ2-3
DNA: TGTGCCAGCAGCCAAGATTGGCTAGCGGGAACGGATTTGGATACGCAGTATTTT
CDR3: CASSQDWLAGTDLDTQYF

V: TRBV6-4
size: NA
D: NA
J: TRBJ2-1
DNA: TGTGCCAGCAGTGACAGAGGGGGGGTTGATGAGCAGTTCTTC
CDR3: CASSDRGGVDEQFF

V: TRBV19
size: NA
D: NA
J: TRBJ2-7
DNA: TGTGCCAGTAGTAAGCACGCTTCGGAGTCCTACGAGCAGTACTTC
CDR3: CASSKHASESYEQYF

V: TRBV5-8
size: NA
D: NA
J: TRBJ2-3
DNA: TGTGCCAGCAGCGGGGGCTCAGGGGGGACAGATACGCAGTATTTT
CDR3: CASSGGSGGTDTQYF

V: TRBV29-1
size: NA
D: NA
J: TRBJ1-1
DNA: TGCACGGGAGACCGGGACCCGAGGGGCACTGAAGCTTTCTTT
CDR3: CTGDRDPRGTEAFF

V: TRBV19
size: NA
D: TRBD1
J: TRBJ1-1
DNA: TGTGCCAGTCAAACCGTACAGGGGGTCGACACTGAAGCTTTCTTT
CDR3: CASQTVQGVDTEAFF

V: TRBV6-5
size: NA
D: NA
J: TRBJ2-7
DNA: TGTGCCAGCAGTTACTCGAGAGGGTTCGAGCAGTACTTC
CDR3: CASSYSRGFEQYF

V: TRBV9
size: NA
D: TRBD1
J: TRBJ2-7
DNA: TGTGCCAGCAGCGTTGGGGGGACAGGTCTAACCTACGAGCAGTACTTC
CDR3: CASSVGGTGLTYEQYF

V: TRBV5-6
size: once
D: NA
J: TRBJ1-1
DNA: TGTGCCAGCAGCCCTCTGACCAGGAAGGTGAACACTGAAGCTTTCTTT
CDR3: CASSPLTRKVNTEAFF

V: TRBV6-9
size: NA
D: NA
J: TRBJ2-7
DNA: TGTGCCAGCAGTTATGATCCCCCCCGGAGGTCCGCCTACGAGCAGTACTTC
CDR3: CASSYDPPRRSAYEQYF

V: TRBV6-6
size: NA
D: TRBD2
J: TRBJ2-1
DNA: TGTGCCAGCAGCATAAGCGGGAGGGTTTTTGGTGAGCAGTTCTTC
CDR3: CASSISGRVFGEQFF

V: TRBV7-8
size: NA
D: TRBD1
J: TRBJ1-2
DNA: TGTGCCAGCAGCTTCGGGACAGGTGGTAACTATGGCTACACCTTC
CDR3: CASSFGTGGNYGYTF

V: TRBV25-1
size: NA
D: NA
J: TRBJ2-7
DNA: TGTGCCAGCAGTGAAGGAAGCGGCTCCTACGAGCAGTACTTC
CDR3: CASSEGSGSYEQYF

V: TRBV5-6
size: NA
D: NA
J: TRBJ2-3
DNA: TGTGCCAGCAGCTTTGGGGGGGCAACTACAGATACGCAGTATTTT
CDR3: CASSFGGATTDTQYF

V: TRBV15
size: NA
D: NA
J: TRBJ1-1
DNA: TGTGCCACCAGCAGAGACGCACTTGTGCGAGGGGGTGACACTGAAGCTTTCTTT
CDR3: CATSRDALVRGGDTEAFF

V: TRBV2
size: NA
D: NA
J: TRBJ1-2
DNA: TGTGCCAGCGCCTCGAACTATGGCTACACCTTC
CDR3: CASASNYGYTF

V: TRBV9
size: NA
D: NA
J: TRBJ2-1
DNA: TGTGCCAGCAGCCCGGACTGGAGAAATGAGCAGTTCTTC
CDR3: CASSPDWRNEQFF

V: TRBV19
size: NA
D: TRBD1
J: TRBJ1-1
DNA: TGTGCCAGTAGTCCGACGGACAGGGAGAACACTGAAGCTTTCTTT
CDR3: CASSPTDRENTEAFF

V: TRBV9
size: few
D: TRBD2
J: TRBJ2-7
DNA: TGTGCCAGCAGCCTGACTAGCGGGAGCTTGGACGAGCAGTACTTC
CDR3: CASSLTSGSLDEQYF

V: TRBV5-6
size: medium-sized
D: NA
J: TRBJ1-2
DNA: TGTGCCAGCAGCTCGAACCTAGGGGGGGCGGTTGATGGCTACACCTTC
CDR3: CASSSNLGGAVDGYTF

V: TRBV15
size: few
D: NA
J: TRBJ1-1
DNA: TGTGCCACCAGCAGGGGGGGGAACACTGAAGCTTTCTTT
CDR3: CATSRGGNTEAFF

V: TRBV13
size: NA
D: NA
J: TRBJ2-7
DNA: TGTGCCAGCAGCTTACGTTCCCAACCTAGCTCCTACGAGCAGTACTTC
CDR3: CASSLRSQPSSYEQYF

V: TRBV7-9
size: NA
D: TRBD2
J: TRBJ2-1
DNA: TGTGCCAGCAGCTTATCCGTACTCGGGAGGTATGGGTACAATGAGCAGTTCTTC
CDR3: CASSLSVLGRYGYNEQFF

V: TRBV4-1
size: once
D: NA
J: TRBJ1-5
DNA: TGCGCCAGCAGCTGGCGACAGGACGGCAATCAGCCCCAGCATTTT
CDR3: CASSWRQDGNQPQHF

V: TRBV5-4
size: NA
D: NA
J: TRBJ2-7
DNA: TGTGCCAGCAGCTCTAAAACGACTAGCTACGAGCAGTACTTC
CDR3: CASSSKTTSYEQYF

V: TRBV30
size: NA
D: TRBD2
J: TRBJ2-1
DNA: TGTGCCTGGAGTTCCGGGCTAGCGGGTTGGGGGTTGGATGAGCAGTTCTTC
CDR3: CAWSSGLAGWGLDEQFF